This T cell receptor (beta chain) was recorded in a study of T cells in women clearing cervical HPV infection. Overall study: Controls gave blood once infection was undetectable; cases at lesion identification.

Unmatched junction bases numbered 9, after V lost 8 bases and J lost 5 bases. Germline assignment: CDR1 SGHTA and CDR2 FQGTGA. The CDR3 consists of 15 residues. immunoSEQ multiplex PCR used an average of about 1.3 ug genomic DNA. The method was immunoSEQ multiplex PCR; TCRdb's version includes in-frame clones alone and lacks a portion of them. Reported are about 25,000 clones; the ten largest clones contain approximately 3.7%. As to this clone: From the germline J gene comes the end of the CDR3, since the read stops 3 residues before it.

This TCR was sampled from a woman between 18 and 70 years old with a cervical HPV16 infection that either progressed to CIN3+ or cleared (not recorded which). The V call is TRBV7-3, the J call TRBJ1-5; 10 nucleotides align to TRBD1. Sequencing was performed on blood buffy coat. The CDR3 loop reads CASSLDRGRDQPQHF. The DNA read from the CDR3 is TGTGCCAGCTCCCTCGACAGGGGGCGGGATCAGCCC.